The clone carrying this TCR beta chain appeared a few times. Its antigen is undetermined. The CDR3 is 12 amino acids. Germline-derived CDR1 and CDR2 are LNHNV and YYDKDF (reference sequence). V was clipped by 1 base and J by 9 bases, with 7 bases between them. The record originates from a study of identical twins. General observations from the study: Clonotypes of the beta chain that were abundant in cord blood carried fewer insertions (memory repertoires showed none). Partial confounding of zero-insertion analyses by invariant MAIT and iNKT cells was possible.

The authors used template switching to add a universal primer site and gave cDNA unique molecular identifiers. TCRdb re-analysed the 5' RACE reads in MiXCR, keeping a single row per CDR3 protein. This sample has 1,800,000 or so distinct CDR3 sequences, with 32% found just once. The source material was cord blood. This clonotype was obtained from a newborn girl in good health. The chain is built from TRBV15 and TRBJ2-1; D is undetermined. CDR3 in DNA: TGTGCCACCAGCAGAGCTCGCGTTGAGCAGTTCTTC. It codes for CATSRARVEQFF.